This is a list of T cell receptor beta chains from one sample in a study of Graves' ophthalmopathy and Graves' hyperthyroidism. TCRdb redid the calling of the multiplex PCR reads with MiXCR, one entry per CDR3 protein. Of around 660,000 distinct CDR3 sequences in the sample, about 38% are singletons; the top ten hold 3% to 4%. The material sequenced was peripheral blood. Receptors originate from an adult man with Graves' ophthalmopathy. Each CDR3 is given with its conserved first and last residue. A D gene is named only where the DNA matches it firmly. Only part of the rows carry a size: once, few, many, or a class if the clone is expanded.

cdr3_aa: CASSSGQGFSPLHF
cdr3_nt: TGTGCCAGCAGCTCGGGACAGGGGTTTTCACCCCTCCACTTT
v_call: TRBV7-9
d_call: TRBD1
j_call: TRBJ1-6
clone_size: many

cdr3_aa: CASSPLGGAIYQETQYF
cdr3_nt: TGTGCCAGCAGCCCTCTTGGGGGGGCTATATACCAAGAGACCCAGTACTTC
v_call: TRBV7-9
d_call: -
j_call: TRBJ2-5
clone_size: -

cdr3_aa: CASSQDRAGYSNQPQHF
cdr3_nt: TGCGCCAGCAGCCAAGATCGGGCAGGGTATAGCAATCAGCCCCAGCATTTT
v_call: TRBV4-3
d_call: -
j_call: TRBJ1-5
clone_size: few

cdr3_aa: CASSLPGPVPEQYF
cdr3_nt: TGTGCCAGCAGCTTACCTGGACCGGTGCCGGAGCAGTACTTC
v_call: TRBV7-9
d_call: -
j_call: TRBJ2-7
clone_size: many

cdr3_aa: CASSEYIGGTEAFF
cdr3_nt: TGTGCCAGCAGTGAATATATAGGTGGGACTGAAGCTTTCTTT
v_call: TRBV25-1
d_call: -
j_call: TRBJ1-1
clone_size: many

cdr3_aa: CASKGAGSLEAFF
cdr3_nt: TGTGCCAGCAAGGGGGCAGGATCCCTTGAAGCTTTCTTT
v_call: TRBV14
d_call: TRBD1
j_call: TRBJ1-1
clone_size: many

cdr3_aa: CASSYLDKPYEQYF
cdr3_nt: TGTGCCAGCAGTTACCTGGACAAACCCTACGAGCAGTACTTC
v_call: TRBV2
d_call: -
j_call: TRBJ2-7
clone_size: -

cdr3_aa: CAGSLGDWGALYLNTEAFF
cdr3_nt: TGTGCCGGCAGCTTAGGCGATTGGGGGGCCCTCTACTTGAACACTGAAGCTTTCTTT
v_call: TRBV7-9
d_call: -
j_call: TRBJ1-1
clone_size: once

cdr3_aa: CASSLATGTSYEQYF
cdr3_nt: TGTGCCAGCAGCTTAGCGACCGGGACAAGCTACGAGCAGTACTTC
v_call: TRBV7-2
d_call: -
j_call: TRBJ2-7
clone_size: many

cdr3_aa: CAWSEGTNYEQYF
cdr3_nt: TGTGCCTGGAGTGAAGGGACCAACTACGAGCAGTACTTC
v_call: TRBV30
d_call: -
j_call: TRBJ2-7
clone_size: few

cdr3_aa: CASSLQEQETQYF
cdr3_nt: TGTGCCAGTAGTCTTCAGGAACAAGAGACCCAGTACTTC
v_call: TRBV19
d_call: -
j_call: TRBJ2-5
clone_size: many

cdr3_aa: CASSIKGLKNTEAFF
cdr3_nt: TGTGCCAGCAGCATAAAGGGACTTAAGAACACTGAAGCTTTCTTT
v_call: TRBV7-2
d_call: -
j_call: TRBJ1-1
clone_size: many

cdr3_aa: CASSQPRGGREKLFF
cdr3_nt: TGCGCCAGCAGCCAACCCCGCGGGGGTAGGGAAAAACTGTTTTTT
v_call: TRBV7-2
d_call: -
j_call: TRBJ1-4
clone_size: -

cdr3_aa: CASSLASGTGNYGYTF
cdr3_nt: TGCGCCAGCAGCTTAGCCTCCGGGACAGGGAACTATGGCTACACCTTC
v_call: TRBV5-1
d_call: TRBD1
j_call: TRBJ1-2
clone_size: many

cdr3_aa: CASVGTSGNYEQYF
cdr3_nt: TGTGCCAGCGTCGGGACTAGCGGGAACTACGAGCAGTACTTC
v_call: TRBV25-1
d_call: TRBD2
j_call: TRBJ2-7
clone_size: -